The next 10 T cell receptor beta chains were all read from a single sample in a study of Graves' ophthalmopathy and Graves' hyperthyroidism. CDR3 regions of TCR beta were amplified from RNA transcripts. HTBI primers were employed in first-round RT-PCR, then a second-round multiplex PCR followed. TCRdb reprocessed the multiplex PCR reads via MiXCR and lists one record per CDR3 protein. The sample holds some 400,000 distinct CDR3 sequences, around 17% seen once. The material sequenced was peripheral blood. These receptors originate from a woman aged 18-29 years with Graves' ophthalmopathy.

This clonotype was counted ten times or more. The gene calls are TRBV28 and TRBJ2-7; 9 bases line up with TRBD1. The CDR3 has 15 amino acids. The germline gives CDR1 MDHEN, CDR2 SYDVKM. Trimming took 5 bases from V and 1 from J; bases not matched to a gene: 6. CDR3 coding DNA: TGTGCCAGCAGTGGCCCGGGACAGGGTTCCTACGAGCAGTACTTC. Amino acid sequence: CASSGPGQGSYEQYF.

This clonotype was recorded a few times. CDR3 residues: CSAPPPGGGLAGVRETQYF. The CDR3 DNA is TGCAGTGCCCCCCCTCCAGGGGGCGGACTAGCGGGAGTGAGGGAGACCCAGTACTTC. The rearrangement uses TRBV20-1 and TRBJ2-5; TRBD2 agrees at 13 bases. The V segment lost 6 bases and the J segment 5 bases; nucleotides outside the gene matches: 21. The CDR3 totals 19 residues. The germline V gene encodes CDR1 DFQATT and CDR2 SNEGSKA (reference sequence).

This clonotype was recorded at least ten times. This rearrangement joins TRBV25-1 to TRBJ2-7; D perhaps matches TRBD1 (6 bases). The V and J ends lost 4 bases and 12 bases respectively, with 16 bases between them. Germline-derived CDR1 and CDR2 are MGHDK and SYGVNS. CDR3 length equals 12 residues. CDR3 region: CASSGITGSPYF. The CDR3 region has the DNA TGTGCCAGCAGTGGTATAACAGGGTCTCCGTACTTC.

The chain is built from TRBV30 and TRBJ2-5; D is possibly TRBD2 (6 bases). Germline CDR1 reads GTSNPN; CDR2 reads SVGIG (reference sequence). The CDR3 consists of 13 residues. V lost 2 bases, J lost 3 bases, and 10 bases lay in between. The CDR3, as DNA: TGTGCCTGGAGTAGGCGGGAAAAAGAGACCCAGTACTTC. Its protein product is CAWSRREKETQYF.

This clonotype was detected many times. This chain joins TRBV11-2 and TRBJ1-1; no definite D call. Germline values: CDR1 SGHAT, CDR2 FQNNGV. V dropped 3 bases and J dropped 0 bases, with 14 bases sitting between them. The CDR3 is 16 amino acids. The CDR3 sequence is CASSFPRTDMNTEAFF. The CDR3, as DNA: TGTGCCAGCAGCTTCCCCCGGACGGATATGAACACTGAAGCTTTCTTT.

This rearrangement joins TRBV12-3 or TRBV12-4 to TRBJ2-1, with D possibly TRBD2 on 5 matching bases. The length of the CDR3 is 18 residues. V lost 1 base to trimming and J lost 0 bases, with 16 bases between them. The CDR3 nucleotides read TGTGCCAGCAGTTTAGAGCGGAGTGGTCGATACTCCTACAATGAGCAGTTCTTC. Amino acid sequence: CASSLERSGRYSYNEQFF.

This clonotype was seen at least ten times. The CDR3 nucleotides are TGTGCCAGCAGCTTGGGGTCCGGTGTGCGACTGGGCGGGGAGCTGTTTTTT. Translation gives CASSLGSGVRLGGELFF. The chain uses TRBV11-2 and TRBJ2-2; no reliable D call. The germline V gene has CDR1 SGHAT and CDR2 FQNNGV. Trimming took off 3 bases at V and 7 bases at J, with 21 bases between the two ends. The CDR3 has 17 residues.

This clonotype was observed a few times. V gene TRBV18 combines with J gene TRBJ2-7; maybe TRBD2 (5 bases). The germline V gene encodes CDR1 KGHSH and CDR2 LQKENI. The V end was cut by 3 bases, the J end by 5 bases, with 14 bases between. The CDR3 is made up of 14 amino acids. The CDR3 loop is CASSPLRAHDEQYF. CDR3 bases: TGTGCCAGCTCACCGCTGAGGGCACACGACGAGCAGTACTTC.

This clonotype has a count of ten or more. The chain carries TRBV30 and TRBJ1-5; TRBD1 might be the D (5 bases). CDR3 length equals 15 residues. Germline values: CDR1 GTSNPN, CDR2 SVGIG (reference sequence). V lost 0 bases and J lost 2, with 11 bases in between. CDR3: CAWSVRSGGNQPQHF. The CDR3 bases are TGTGCCTGGAGTGTACGATCGGGGGGCAATCAGCCCCAGCATTTT. Drawing the rest from reference TRBV30 and TRBJ1-5, the complete variable domain is SQTIHQWPATLVQPVGSPLSLECTVEGTSNPNLYWYRQAAGRGLQLLFYSVGIGQISSEVPQNLSASRPQDRQFILSSKKLLLSDSGFYLCAWSVRSGGNQPQHFGDGTRLSIL.

This clonotype was detected a few times. CDR3 bases: TGTGCCTGGAGTCCGGGACTCCCCGGAGGTGAAGCTTTCTTT. Amino acids: CAWSPGLPGGEAFF. J is TRBJ1-1 and V is TRBV30; the D gene is possibly TRBD1 (5 bases). Deletions cut 2 bases from V and 7 bases from J, with 17 bases between. The CDR3 has 14 residues. Germline values: CDR1 GTSNPN, CDR2 SVGIG (reference sequence). The full variable domain, completed using reference TRBV30 and TRBJ1-1, is SQTIHQWPATLVQPVGSPLSLECTVEGTSNPNLYWYRQAAGRGLQLLFYSVGIGQISSEVPQNLSASRPQDRQFILSSKKLLLSDSGFYLCAWSPGLPGGEAFFGQGTRLTVV.